This T cell receptor beta chain is drawn from a study of CD8+ T cells in alopecia areata. RNA was isolated and reverse transcribed to cDNA, the sequencing template. The assay was immunoSEQ multiplex PCR, and TCRdb's table has in-frame clones only and misses some. The data show about 160,000 clones, 65% seen once. Sample treatment: oral pan-JAK inhibitor, 5-10 mg twice daily. Comments on this clone: The antigen remains unidentified.

Study conclusions and caveats: On tofacitinib, scalp clonality and expanded CD8+ clones among top 100 fell significantly.

Sequencing used CD4+ T cells sorted from blood, obtained at week 4, from a patient treated with tofacitinib. The sequence was collected from a human donor with alopecia areata.

CDR3 nucleotide sequence: TGCAGCGTTGGTGGCAACGAGCAGTACTTC. Its protein product is CSVGGNEQYF. This sequence joins TRBV29-1 and TRBJ2-7; no firm D call. This CDR3 comprises 10 residues. The germline V gene has CDR1 SQVTM and CDR2 ANQGSEA. Trimming removed 4 bases at V and 5 bases at J, with 6 bases between.